This T cell receptor (beta chain) comes out of a study of CD8 T cells in ankylosing spondylitis. Study-wide results and limits: Before this, some motif variants had been reported in reactive arthritis synovial fluid and blood. Among TCR beta sequences, a motif of under ten highly homologous variants appeared characteristic of ankylosing spondylitis blood. Disease-linked clones were found to be CD8+ and relatively rare in peripheral blood. Clones linked to disease were reported to show significant enrichment in matched ankylosing spondylitis synovial fluid.

TCRdb re-derived calls from the 5' RACE reads in MiXCR, one entry per CDR3 protein. The data contain about 170,000 distinct CDR3 sequences, about a sixth of them seen just once; the ten biggest clones take up approximately 7.6%. CDR3 length: 17 amino acids. Germline V CDR1 and CDR2: DFQATT, SNEGSKA (reference sequence). V trimming: 0 bases; J trimming: 4 bases; junction bases outside the gene matches: 8. This clonotype was seen at least ten times. Its antigen is unknown. Sequenced sample: blood, either unsorted or a sorted T cell fraction (not recorded which). The clonotype comes from a male donor with ankylosing spondylitis or in good health (not recorded which). The rearrangement links TRBV20-1 to TRBJ2-1; 11 bases fit TRBD2. In DNA form, the CDR3 reads TGCAGTGCTAGAGATGCGGGACTAGCGGATCTATACAATGAGCAGTTCTTC. Protein: CSARDAGLADLYNEQFF.